The rows below give T cell receptor beta chains drawn from one sample of a study of cytomegalovirus exposure and HLA in healthy donors. Libraries were prepared by immunoSEQ multiplex PCR; TCRdb keeps only in-frame clonotypes and omits some of them. The sample contains over 45,000 clones, roughly nine tenths of which appear only once. What was sequenced was PBMCs. These receptors all come from a young man in good health and CMV-seronegative. CDR3s include the opening cysteine and the closing phenylalanine or tryptophan. The D gene is left open where the match is weak. The listing skips clone size in some rows; elsewhere it reads once, few, many or a size class.

J,size,V,D,CDR3,DNA
TRBJ2-7,-,TRBV27,TRBD1,CASSPGQSGPYEQYF,TGTGCCAGCAGTCCGGGACAGTCGGGTCCCTACGAGCAGTACTTC
TRBJ2-1,-,TRBV18,TRBD2,CASLPGLAINEQFF,TGTGCCAGCTTGCCGGGACTAGCCATAAATGAGCAGTTCTTC
TRBJ1-5,-,TRBV4-1,TRBD1,CASSQESTGVGNQPQHF,TGCGCCAGCAGCCAGGAAAGCACAGGGGTAGGGAATCAGCCCCAGCATTTT
TRBJ1-1,-,TRBV2,-,CASSQQQGNTEAFF,TGTGCCAGCAGTCAACAACAGGGGAACACTGAAGCTTTCTTT
TRBJ2-5,-,TRBV7-9,-,CASSPDSQETQYF,TGTGCCAGCAGCCCGGACAGCCAAGAGACCCAGTACTTC
TRBJ2-1,-,TRBV7-8,TRBD2,CASSLKGTSGTRSSYNEQFF,TGTGCCAGCAGCTTGAAAGGGACTAGCGGGACTCGTAGCTCCTACAATGAGCAGTTCTTC
TRBJ2-3,-,TRBV7-2,-,CASSTGGRVGTDTQYF,TGTGCCAGCAGCACCGGGGGTAGGGTAGGGACAGATACGCAGTATTTT
TRBJ2-1,-,TRBV25-1,TRBD2,CASSGGAGAYNEQFF,TGTGCCAGCAGTGGTGGGGCGGGAGCTTACAATGAGCAGTTCTTC
TRBJ1-4,-,TRBV11-3,-,CASSLDVERPGEKLFF,TGTGCCAGCAGCTTAGATGTGGAGAGGCCGGGAGAAAAACTGTTTTTT
TRBJ2-7,-,TRBV5-8,-,CASSLVAGTYEQYF,TGTGCCAGCAGCTTGGTGGCCGGGACCTACGAGCAGTACTTC
TRBJ2-7,few,TRBV10-3,TRBD2,CAISELVTGGIYEQYF,TGTGCCATCAGTGAGTTGGTGACGGGAGGGATCTACGAGCAGTACTTC